The T cell receptor (beta chain) under discussion was sequenced for a study of shared clonotypes between healthy human individuals (dated by TCRdb to 2020 to 2021). At the level of the whole study: A few men and two women, aged 18 to 49 years, made up the cohort. For each donor, CD4 naive and CD4 memory were each run on three plates, CD8 naive on two plates, and CD8 memory on one plate. Blood TCR repertoires of a handful of healthy adults were deeply sequenced to estimate repertoire size and the extent of clonotype sharing between individuals. To increase sequencing depth and limit assay-specific biases, TCR repertoire library preparation and sequencing were carried out by different laboratories using diverse techniques. Leukapheresis yielded between about 0.8 and 9.5 billion PBMCs per donor.

Healthy HIV-negative adults with no recently reported acute infections or vaccinations were included as donors. Only Caucasian adults living in Nashville, Tennessee, USA were represented among the donors. CD4+ T cells were enriched by magnetic negative selection, after which naive cells were positively selected on CD45RA and the negative fraction was taken as the memory subset. Blood was obtained by leukapheresis, after which PBMCs were separated by Ficoll-Histopaque density gradient centrifugation and cryopreserved in liquid nitrogen vapor phase. Analytical flow cytometry was used to check the purity and quantity of each magnetically sorted T cell population. Each sorted fraction had its genomic DNA isolated and then quantified by UV absorbance on a Nanodrop 2000c. Study-wide findings and limitations: The genetic and exposure-history diversity represented was limited by the small number of donors. Naive subsets generally had larger estimated clonotype richness than memory subsets did. About 5% of naive CD4, 3.5% of naive CD8, 2.3% of memory CD4, and 0.4% of memory CD8 clonotypes were shared across several donors. Incomplete sequencing was indicated by rarefaction of sorted-subset datasets, despite the large sequencing depth. Sampling was restricted to blood, and TCR repertoires in tissue are likely to differ from TCR repertoires in blood. Based on pairwise subsampling, the degree of clonotype sharing among donors was expected to be affected by sequencing depth. Compared with non-shared clonotypes, clonotypes shared by all four sorted-subset donors had higher generation probabilities.

TCR CDR3 regions were amplified from genomic DNA by multiplex PCR using the deep immunoSEQ assay. For each cell subset, the extracted genomic DNA was distributed evenly across all wells of several immunoSEQ 96-well plates, and each plate served as one replicate. For sorted subsets, each replicate PCR was loaded with about 0.2 ug genomic DNA, equivalent to 30,000 or so T cell genomes. Purified libraries were measured with a Qubit 3.0 fluorometer, size-checked on a Bioanalyzer 2100, and measured again with the KAPA Library Quantification kit. Every immunoSEQ 96-well plate was sequenced on a separate single-read 150-cycle Illumina NextSeq 550 flow cell. The authors' analysis ran thus. Because the immunoSEQ output held only junctional sequences and lacked quality scores, the filtering could not match the filtering applied to full-length reads. To assign V/J genes and CDR3, sequences were annotated against IMGT germline references using PyIR, a Python wrapper for IgBLAST v1.9. Any read was removed if the V/J assignment was weak (E-value above 1e-6), the CDR3 was missing, or the read contained stop codons, out-of-frame junctions, or ambiguous translated residues. A V3J clonotype was defined by an identical inferred V gene, J gene, and CDR3 amino acid sequence. The percentage overlap between two repertoires was calculated by dividing the number of shared unique clonotypes by the size of the smaller repertoire. Three approaches were used to assess repertoire richness: RTK rarefaction, the Chao1 estimator, and Recon v2.1 estimates of unobserved clonotypes. For all TCRbeta clonotypes obtained by the gDNA method from a few donors, generation probabilities were computed with OLGA. The immuneACCESS repertoire file appears here via TCRdb, limited to in-frame rearrangements. These files lack a portion of the clones; in checked studies, under half of the deficit traces to unresolved V genes, and the cause of the others is not known. Clonal size and the V and J genes are those of that table, whereas D and trimming came from the DNA. Within this sample are 2.3 million or so clones, with approximately 95% of them counted one time only. The ten most abundant clones make up 0.39% of the sample.

To note about this clone: The clone's antigen remains unknown. No base quality information exists; no much larger clone differs at one position.

The V end loses 4 bases and the J end loses 3 bases, and a stretch of 13 bases separates them. The germline V gene encodes CDR1 SGHRS and CDR2 YFSETQ. The CDR3 covers 14 residues, taking in both the cysteine and the phenylalanine. The read is trimmed to its CDR3 DNA, 42 bases read in frame from base 1. This chain is built from TRBV5-1 and TRBJ1-1; D gene: possibly TRBD1, on 5 matching bases. This TCR came from a man younger than 35 in good health. Some clones in this sample may be carry-over from other donors' samples. Material: naive CD4+ T cells from PBMCs. Read against the paper, the sample's cell subset or site label means: CD45RA+ positively selected. The CDR3 reads CASSGGPPDTEAFF. DNA sequence: TGCGCCAGCAGCGGGGGTCCCCCGGACACTGAAGCTTTCTTT.